This entry concerns a single T cell receptor beta chain. The sample is drawn from a study of cytomegalovirus exposure and HLA in healthy donors. 13 Jbeta primers and 60 Vbeta primers were used for the PCR. Some clones are missing from TCRdb's copy, which holds only in-frame ones; the method was immunoSEQ multiplex PCR. The sample consists of 130,000 or so clones, approximately 8% of them appearing once. The CDR3 has 16 residues. Trimming took 1 base from V and 3 from J; bases not matched to a gene: 6. Germline-derived CDR1 and CDR2 are SGHAT and FQNNGV. The sample taken for sequencing was PBMCs. The rearrangement uses TRBV11-2 and TRBJ2-4; 7 positions agree with TRBD2. The sequence was obtained from a woman aged 40 to 49 in good health and CMV-seropositive. CDR3 DNA sequence: TGTGCCAGCAGCTTAGTCCTGGGGGGGGGCAAAAACATTCAGTACTTC. Translated: CASSLVLGGGKNIQYF.